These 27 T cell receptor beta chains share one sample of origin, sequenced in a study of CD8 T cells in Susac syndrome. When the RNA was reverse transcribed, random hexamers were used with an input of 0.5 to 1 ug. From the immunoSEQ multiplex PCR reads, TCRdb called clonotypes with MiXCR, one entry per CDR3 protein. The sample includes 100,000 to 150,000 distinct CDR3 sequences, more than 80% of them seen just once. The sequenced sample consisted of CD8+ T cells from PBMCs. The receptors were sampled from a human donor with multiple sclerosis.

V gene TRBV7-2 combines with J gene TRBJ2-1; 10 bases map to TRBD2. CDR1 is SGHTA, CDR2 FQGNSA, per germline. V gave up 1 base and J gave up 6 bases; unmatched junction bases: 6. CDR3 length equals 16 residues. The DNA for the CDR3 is TGTGCCAGCAGCTTAGTCAGCGGGAGGGCCGCCAATGAGCAGTTCTTC. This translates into CASSLVSGRAANEQFF. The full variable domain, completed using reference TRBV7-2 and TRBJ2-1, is GAGVSQSPSNKVTEKGKDVELRCDPISGHTALYWYRQSLGQGLEFLIYFQGNSAPDKSGLPSDRFSAERTGGSVSTLTIQRTQQEDSAVYLCASSLVSGRAANEQFFGPGTRLTVL.

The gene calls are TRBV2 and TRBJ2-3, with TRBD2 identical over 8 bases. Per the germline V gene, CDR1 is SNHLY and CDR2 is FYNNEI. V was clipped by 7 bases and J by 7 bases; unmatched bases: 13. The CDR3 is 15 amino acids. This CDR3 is CASKTGGAGRNTQYF. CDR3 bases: TGTGCCAGCAAAACCGGGGGGGCCGGTCGGAATACGCAGTATTTT.

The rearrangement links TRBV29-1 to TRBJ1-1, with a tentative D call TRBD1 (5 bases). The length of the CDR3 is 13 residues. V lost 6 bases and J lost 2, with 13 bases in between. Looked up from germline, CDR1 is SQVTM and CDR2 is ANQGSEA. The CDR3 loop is CSVESGDNTEAFF. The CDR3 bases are TGCAGCGTGGAATCCGGGGACAACACTGAAGCTTTCTTT.

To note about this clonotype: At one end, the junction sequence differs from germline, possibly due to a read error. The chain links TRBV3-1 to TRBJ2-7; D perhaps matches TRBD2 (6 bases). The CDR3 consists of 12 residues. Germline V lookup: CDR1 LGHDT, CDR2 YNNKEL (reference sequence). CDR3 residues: CASSIDGGAPDF. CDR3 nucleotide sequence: TGTGCCAGCAGCATTGATGGAGGGGCCCCGGACTTC.

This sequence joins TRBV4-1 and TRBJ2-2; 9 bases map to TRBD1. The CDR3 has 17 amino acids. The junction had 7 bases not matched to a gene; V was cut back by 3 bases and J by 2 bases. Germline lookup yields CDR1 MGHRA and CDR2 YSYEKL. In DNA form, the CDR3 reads TGCGCCAGCAGCCACCCGGGACAGGGAGGTAACACCGGGGAGCTGTTTTTT. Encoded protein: CASSHPGQGGNTGELFF.

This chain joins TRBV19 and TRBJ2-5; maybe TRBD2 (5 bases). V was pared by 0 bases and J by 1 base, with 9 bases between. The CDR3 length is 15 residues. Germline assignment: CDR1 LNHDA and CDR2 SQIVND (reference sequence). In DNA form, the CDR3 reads TGTGCCAGTAGTATAGAACTAGTGCCCCAAGAGACCCAGTACTTC. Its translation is CASSIELVPQETQYF.

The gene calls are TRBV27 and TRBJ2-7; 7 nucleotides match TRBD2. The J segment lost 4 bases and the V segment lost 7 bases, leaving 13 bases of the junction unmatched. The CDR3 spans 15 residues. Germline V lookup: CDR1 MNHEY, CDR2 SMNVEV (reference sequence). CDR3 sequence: CASKPRGLGPYEQYV. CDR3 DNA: TGTGCCAGCAAACCCCGTGGACTAGGGCCTTACGAGCAGTACGTC.

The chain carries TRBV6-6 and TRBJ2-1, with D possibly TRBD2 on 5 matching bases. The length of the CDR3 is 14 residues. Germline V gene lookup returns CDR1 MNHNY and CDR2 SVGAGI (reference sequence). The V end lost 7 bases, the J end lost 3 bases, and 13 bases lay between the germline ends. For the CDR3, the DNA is TGTGCCAGCACCCCCCCCGGGGTCTACAATGAGCAGTTCTTC. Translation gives CASTPPGVYNEQFF.

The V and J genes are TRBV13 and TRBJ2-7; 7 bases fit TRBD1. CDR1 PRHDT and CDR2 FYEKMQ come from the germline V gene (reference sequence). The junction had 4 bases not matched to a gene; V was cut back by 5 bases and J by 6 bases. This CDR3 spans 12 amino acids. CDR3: CASSLDRAEQYF. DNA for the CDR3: TGTGCCAGCAGCCTCGACAGGGCCGAGCAGTACTTC.

The CDR3: CASSSIDPGEKAFF. The CDR3, as DNA: TGTGCCAGCAGCTCCATCGATCCGGGGGAAAAAGCTTTCTTT. The chain couples TRBV27 to TRBJ1-1, with D tentatively TRBD1 (5 bases). CDR1 and CDR2 from the germline V gene are MNHEY and SMNVEV (reference sequence). V lost 6 bases to trimming and J lost 9 bases, with 20 bases between them. CDR3 length: 14 residues.

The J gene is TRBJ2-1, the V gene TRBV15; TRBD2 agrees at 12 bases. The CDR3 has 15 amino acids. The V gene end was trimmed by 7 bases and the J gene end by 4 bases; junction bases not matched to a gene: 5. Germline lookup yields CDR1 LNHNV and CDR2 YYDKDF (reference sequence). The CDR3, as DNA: TGTGCCACCAACCGACTAGCGGGAGTTTACAATGAGCAGTTCTTC. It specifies CATNRLAGVYNEQFF.

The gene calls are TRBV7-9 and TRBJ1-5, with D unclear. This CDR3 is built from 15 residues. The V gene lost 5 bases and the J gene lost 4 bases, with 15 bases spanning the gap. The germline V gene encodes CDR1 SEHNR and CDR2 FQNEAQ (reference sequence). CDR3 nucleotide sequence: TGTGCCAGCAGCCAAGGCCGGAACCCAAATCAGCCCCAGCATTTT. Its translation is CASSQGRNPNQPQHF. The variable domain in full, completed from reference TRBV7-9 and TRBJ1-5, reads DTGVSQNPRHKITKRGQNVTFRCDPISEHNRLYWYRQTLGQGPEFLTYFQNEAQLEKSRLLSDRFSAERPKGSFSTLEIQRTEQGDSAMYLCASSQGRNPNQPQHFGDGTRLSIL.

CDR3 nucleotides: TGTGCCAGCAGTTTAGGCGAGCAGTACTTC. It translates to CASSLGEQYF. The rearrangement joins TRBV27 to TRBJ2-7, with D unclear. CDR3 length: 10 residues. Per the germline V gene, CDR1 is MNHEY and CDR2 is SMNVEV (reference sequence). Trimming took 2 bases from V and 6 from J, leaving 2 bases between them.

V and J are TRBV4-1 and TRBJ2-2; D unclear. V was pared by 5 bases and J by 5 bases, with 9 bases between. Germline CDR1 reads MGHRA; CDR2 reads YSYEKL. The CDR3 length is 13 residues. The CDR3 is CASSSTETGELFF. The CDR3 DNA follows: TGCGCCAGCAGCTCCACCGAAACCGGGGAGCTGTTTTTT.

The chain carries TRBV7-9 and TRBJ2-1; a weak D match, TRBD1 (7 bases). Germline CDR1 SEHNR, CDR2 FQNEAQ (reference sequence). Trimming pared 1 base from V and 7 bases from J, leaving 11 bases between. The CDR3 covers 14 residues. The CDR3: CASSLVQGGNEQFF. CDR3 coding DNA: TGTGCCAGCAGCTTAGTGCAGGGGGGTAATGAGCAGTTCTTC.

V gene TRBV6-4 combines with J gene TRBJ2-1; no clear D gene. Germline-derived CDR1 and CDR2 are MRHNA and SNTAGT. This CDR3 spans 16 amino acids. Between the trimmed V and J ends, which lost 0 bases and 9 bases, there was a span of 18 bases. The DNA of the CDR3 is TGTGCCAGCAGTGACTCGTTGAGCGACGGAATTGGTGAGCAGTTCTTC. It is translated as CASSDSLSDGIGEQFF.

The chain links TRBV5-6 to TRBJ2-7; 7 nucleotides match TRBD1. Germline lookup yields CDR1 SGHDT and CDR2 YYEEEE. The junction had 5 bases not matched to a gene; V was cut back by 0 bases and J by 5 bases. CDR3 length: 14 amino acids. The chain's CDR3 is CASSLGTGPNEQYV. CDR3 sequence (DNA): TGTGCCAGCAGCTTGGGGACAGGTCCCAACGAGCAGTACGTC.

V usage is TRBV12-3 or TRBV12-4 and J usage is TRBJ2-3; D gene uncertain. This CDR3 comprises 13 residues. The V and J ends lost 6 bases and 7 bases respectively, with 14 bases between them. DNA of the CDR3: TGTGCCAGCAGGACCCCGGGCATGAATACGCAGTATTTT. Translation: CASRTPGMNTQYF.

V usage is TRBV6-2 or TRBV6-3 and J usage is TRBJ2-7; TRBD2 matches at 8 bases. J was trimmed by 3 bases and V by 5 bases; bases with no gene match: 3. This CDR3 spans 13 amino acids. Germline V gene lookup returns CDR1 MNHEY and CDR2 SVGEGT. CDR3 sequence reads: CASSQGTSYEQYF. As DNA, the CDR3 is TGTGCCAGCAGTCAAGGGACTAGCTACGAGCAGTACTTC.

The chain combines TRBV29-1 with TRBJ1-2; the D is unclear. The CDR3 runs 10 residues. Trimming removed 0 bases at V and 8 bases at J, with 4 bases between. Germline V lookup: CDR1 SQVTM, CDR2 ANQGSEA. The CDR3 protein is CSVEDRGYTF. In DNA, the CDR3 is TGCAGCGTTGAAGATCGAGGCTACACCTTC.

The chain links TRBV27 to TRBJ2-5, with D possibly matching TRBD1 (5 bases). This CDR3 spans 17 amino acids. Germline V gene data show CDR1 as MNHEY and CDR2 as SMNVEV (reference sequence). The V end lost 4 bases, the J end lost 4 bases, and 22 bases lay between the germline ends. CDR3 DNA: TGTGCCAGCAGTTCTGGGAAGATGTCAGGGTCCGGAGAGACCCAGTACTTC. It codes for CASSSGKMSGSGETQYF.

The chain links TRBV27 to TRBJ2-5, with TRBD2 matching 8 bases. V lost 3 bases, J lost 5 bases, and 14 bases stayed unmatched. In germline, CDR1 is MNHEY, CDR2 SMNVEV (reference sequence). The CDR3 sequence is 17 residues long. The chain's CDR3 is CASSFSTFSGVVETQYF. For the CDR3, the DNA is TGTGCCAGCAGTTTCTCTACATTTAGCGGGGTTGTGGAGACCCAGTACTTC.

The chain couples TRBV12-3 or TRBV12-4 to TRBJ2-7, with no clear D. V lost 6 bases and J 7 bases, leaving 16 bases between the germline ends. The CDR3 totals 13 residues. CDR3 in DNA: TGTGCCAGCAGCGGCGCTCTGTCTGGGGAGCAGTACTTC. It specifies CASSGALSGEQYF.

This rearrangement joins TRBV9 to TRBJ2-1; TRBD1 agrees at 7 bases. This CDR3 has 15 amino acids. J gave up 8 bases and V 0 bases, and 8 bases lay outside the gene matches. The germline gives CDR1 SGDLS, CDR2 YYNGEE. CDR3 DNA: TGTGCCAGCAGCGTAGGGGGGACAGCAAGGGATGAGCAGTTCTTC. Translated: CASSVGGTARDEQFF.

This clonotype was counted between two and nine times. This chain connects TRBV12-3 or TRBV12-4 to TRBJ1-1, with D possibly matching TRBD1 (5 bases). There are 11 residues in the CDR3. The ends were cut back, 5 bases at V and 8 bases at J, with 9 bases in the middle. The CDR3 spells CASSPGLEAFF. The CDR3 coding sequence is TGTGCCAGCAGTCCGGGGCTGGAAGCTTTCTTT.

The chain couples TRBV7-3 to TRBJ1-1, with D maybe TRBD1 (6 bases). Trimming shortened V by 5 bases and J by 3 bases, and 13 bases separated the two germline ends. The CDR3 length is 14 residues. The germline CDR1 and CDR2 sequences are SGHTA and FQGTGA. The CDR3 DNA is TGTGCCAGCAGCCCACAGGGAGGCGACACTGAAGCTTTCTTT. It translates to CASSPQGGDTEAFF. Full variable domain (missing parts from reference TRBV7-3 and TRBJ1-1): GAGVSQTPSNKVTEKGKYVELRCDPISGHTALYWYRQSLGQGPEFLIYFQGTGAADDSGLPNDRFFAVRPEGSVSTLKIQRTERGDSAVYLCASSPQGGDTEAFFGQGTRLTVV.

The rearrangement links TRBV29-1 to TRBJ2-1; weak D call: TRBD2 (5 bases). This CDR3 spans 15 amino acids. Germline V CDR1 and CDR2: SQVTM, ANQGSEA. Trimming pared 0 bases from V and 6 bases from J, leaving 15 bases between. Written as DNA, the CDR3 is TGCAGCGTTGAAGATAAGGGCGACTACTTCAATGAGCAGTTCTTC. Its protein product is CSVEDKGDYFNEQFF.